The 20 T cell receptor beta chains below all came from one sample that was sequenced in a study of regulatory T cells in long-lasting Graves disease. Time point indicated: newly diagnosed GD, antithyroid drugs for less than 3 months. After RNA was extracted from PBMCs, the TCR library was made from it. Assembly of TCR beta libraries relied on iRepertoire HTBI primers together with Arm-PCR of CDR3 regions. Using its own MiXCR run on the multiplex PCR reads, TCRdb lists one record per CDR3 protein. The sample records 600,000 to 650,000 distinct CDR3 sequences, approximately 15% being singletons. The same data also contributed to another study, on T cells in Graves' hyperthyroidism and ophthalmopathy.

Specimen: peripheral blood mononuclear cells (PBMCs), collected at new diagnosis, from a patient treated with antithyroid drugs. The receptors were sampled from a woman aged 25 to 39 with Graves disease.

V gene TRBV27 combines with J gene TRBJ2-6; no reliable D call. The germline CDR1 and CDR2 sequences are MNHEY and SMNVEV (reference sequence). The CDR3 contains 13 residues. V lost 6 bases to trimming and J lost 4 bases, with 7 bases between them. The CDR3 bases are TGTGCCAGCAGAACAACGGGGGCCAACGTCCTGACTTTC. Its translation is CASRTTGANVLTF.

In its sample, this clonotype was seen a few times. This chain connects TRBV10-3 to TRBJ2-5; 10 nucleotides match TRBD2. Germline trimming cut 10 bases from V and 2 bases from J; bases unmatched to any gene: 19. Looked up from germline, CDR1 is ENHRY and CDR2 is SYGVKD. The CDR3 contains 18 residues. The CDR3 sequence is CASRLGLAGVGGQETQYF. CDR3 nucleotide sequence: TGTGCCAGCCGATTGGGGCTAGCGGGAGTTGGAGGACAAGAGACCCAGTACTTC.

The chain employs TRBV19 and TRBJ1-2, with 8 bases fitting TRBD1. This CDR3 comprises 16 residues. Germline V gene data show CDR1 as LNHDA and CDR2 as SQIVND (reference sequence). Trimming cost V 6 bases and J 7 bases; bases outside gene matches: 16. Here the CDR3 reads CASSQLSRTGLSGYTF. The CDR3 region has the DNA TGTGCCAGTAGCCAATTGAGCAGGACAGGGCTCTCTGGCTACACCTTC.

The chain is built from TRBV20-1 and TRBJ1-2; D is unresolved. The germline CDR1 and CDR2 sequences are DFQATT and SNEGSKA (reference sequence). The ends were cut back, 6 bases at V and 4 bases at J, with 12 bases in the middle. The CDR3 extends over 12 amino acids. The CDR3: CSATLAGYGYTF. The CDR3 region has the DNA TGCAGTGCAACCCTTGCGGGCTATGGCTACACCTTC.

This clonotype was recorded at least ten times. This chain connects TRBV12-3 or TRBV12-4 to TRBJ2-1; D may be TRBD2 (5 bases). The CDR3 is made up of 14 amino acids. Trimming shortened V by 4 bases and J by 7 bases, and 14 bases separated the two germline ends. Here the CDR3 DNA reads TGTGCCAGCAGTTCGCGCAACAGAGGGAATGAGCAGTTCTTC. As protein: CASSSRNRGNEQFF.

This clonotype appeared a few times. V gene TRBV12-5 combines with J gene TRBJ2-1; no firm D call. The germline V and J ends were trimmed by 2 bases and 5 bases, with 10 bases remaining between them. The germline V gene has CDR1 LGHNT and CDR2 FRNRAP. This CDR3 is built from 14 residues. The CDR3 coding sequence is TGTGCTAGTGGTTTGTGGCCTACTAACAATGAGCAGTTCTTC. Amino acids: CASGLWPTNNEQFF.

The V and J genes are TRBV5-1 and TRBJ1-4; 7 positions agree with TRBD1. CDR3 size: 14 residues. Germline trimming cut 4 bases from V and 7 bases from J; bases unmatched to any gene: 7. The V gene's germline CDR1 is SGHRS and CDR2 YFSETQ. In DNA form, the CDR3 reads TGCGCCAGCAGCGTCGGGACAGTGGGTGAAAAACTGTTTTTT. Protein sequence: CASSVGTVGEKLFF. Variable domain in full (rest from reference TRBV5-1 and TRBJ1-4): KAGVTQTPRYLIKTRGQQVTLSCSPISGHRSVSWYQQTPGQGLQFLFEYFSETQRNKGNFPGRFSGRQFSNSRSEMNVSTLELGDSALYLCASSVGTVGEKLFFGSGTQLSVL.

The rearrangement joins TRBV29-1 to TRBJ2-4; tentative D call: TRBD1 (6 bases). CDR3 size: 15 residues. V was cut by 1 base and J by 6 bases, with 16 bases left in between. Germline V gene lookup returns CDR1 SQVTM and CDR2 ANQGSEA. CDR3 sequence (DNA): TGCAGCGTTGAAGGGCTCCAGGGGCTAAGAAACATTCAGTACTTC. The encoded protein is CSVEGLQGLRNIQYF. Drawing the rest from reference TRBV29-1 and TRBJ2-4, the complete variable domain is SAVISQKPSRDICQRGTSLTIQCQVDSQVTMMFWYRQQPGQSLTLIATANQGSEATYESGFVIDKFPISRPNLTFSTLTVSNMSPEDSSIYLCSVEGLQGLRNIQYFGAGTRLSVL.

This clonotype has ten or more counts. The gene calls are TRBV20-1 and TRBJ1-4; TRBD1 is a possible D gene (5 bases). This CDR3 contains 13 residues. With 6 bases removed from V and 7 bases from J, the gap between germline ends came to 15 bases. The germline V gene has CDR1 DFQATT and CDR2 SNEGSKA (reference sequence). CDR3 sequence reads: CSANQGSGEKLFF. CDR3 in DNA: TGCAGTGCGAATCAGGGTTCTGGTGAAAAACTGTTTTTT.

This rearrangement joins TRBV7-3 to TRBJ1-1; D perhaps matches TRBD1 (5 bases). The CDR3 is 15 residues long. The V end lost 2 bases, the J end lost 7 bases, and 17 bases lay between the germline ends. The germline V gene has CDR1 SGHTA and CDR2 FQGTGA. The CDR3 coding sequence is TGTGCCAGCAGCTTACGAAACACCCGGGGACTTGAAGCTTTCTTT. As protein: CASSLRNTRGLEAFF.

This clonotype came up a few times. CDR3 DNA: TGTGCCAGCTCGCCCTTTGGGGGTTTGAACACTGAAGCTTTCTTT. Encoded protein: CASSPFGGLNTEAFF. The chain recombines TRBV18 with TRBJ1-1; the D gene is possibly TRBD1 (5 bases). The germline V and J ends were trimmed by 6 bases and 0 bases, with 14 bases remaining between them. Germline V gene sequence: CDR1 KGHSH, CDR2 LQKENI. This CDR3 spans 15 amino acids.

This clonotype was counted ten times or more. V usage is TRBV2 and J usage is TRBJ2-7; 9 bases fit TRBD2. CDR1 is SNHLY and CDR2 is FYNNEI in the germline V gene. The CDR3 sequence is 14 residues long. Germline trimming cut 10 bases from V and 3 bases from J; bases unmatched to any gene: 10. The CDR3 DNA is TGTGCCACGTCCATGACTAGCGGATACTACGAGCAGTACTTC. It translates to CATSMTSGYYEQYF.

This clonotype occurred a few times. This chain connects TRBV5-1 to TRBJ1-1; possibly TRBD1 for D (6 bases). This CDR3 is built from 14 residues. The V and J ends lost 5 bases and 7 bases respectively, with 18 bases between them. Per the germline V gene, CDR1 is SGHRS and CDR2 is YFSETQ. CDR3 in DNA: TGCGCCAGCAGTTCAGGGGATTTGGCGGGTGAAGCTTTCTTT. Translated: CASSSGDLAGEAFF.

Ten or more counts support this clonotype. CDR3 in amino acids: CASSLNWGRTDTQYF. The CDR3 DNA is TGTGCCAGCAGCTTAAATTGGGGACGCACAGATACGCAGTATTTT. The chain joins TRBV7-9 to TRBJ2-3; D is perhaps TRBD1 or TRBD2 (5 bases each). The V gene lost 2 bases and the J gene lost 1 base, with 10 bases spanning the gap. This CDR3 comprises 15 residues. Germline V lookup: CDR1 SEHNR, CDR2 FQNEAQ (reference sequence).

This clonotype was found many times. The CDR3 sequence is CASPPYRGSRDQPQHF. CDR3 in DNA: TGTGCCAGCCCCCCGTACAGGGGGAGTCGGGATCAGCCCCAGCATTTT. The J gene is TRBJ1-5, the V gene TRBV28; 8 bases are a match to TRBD1. The CDR3 runs to 16 residues. Germline V gives CDR1 MDHEN, CDR2 SYDVKM. The J segment lost 5 bases and the V segment lost 8 bases, leaving 14 bases of the junction unmatched.

The V call is TRBV6-9, the J call TRBJ2-1; D unresolved. V gave up 3 bases and J gave up 3 bases, with 6 bases separating them. The CDR3 is made up of 13 amino acids. Germline V CDR1 and CDR2: MNHGY, SVAAGI. The CDR3 DNA reads as TGTGCCAGCAGTTACTCCGTCTACAATGAGCAGTTCTTC. Residues: CASSYSVYNEQFF.

This clonotype has more than one count but fewer than ten. This sequence joins TRBV11-2 and TRBJ2-5; no definite D call. V was trimmed by 2 bases and J by 2 bases, leaving 6 bases between them. The CDR3 consists of 13 residues. The germline V gene has CDR1 SGHAT and CDR2 FQNNGV. CDR3 in DNA: TGTGCCAGCAGCTTACTTCAGCAAGAGACCCAGTACTTC. Encoded protein: CASSLLQQETQYF.

This clonotype has a count of ten or more. The J gene is TRBJ1-4, the V gene TRBV28; TRBD1 matches 8 bases. In germline, CDR1 is MDHEN, CDR2 SYDVKM. CDR3 length equals 18 residues. Unmatched junction bases numbered 8, after V lost 2 bases and J lost 0 bases. The CDR3 loop reads CASSLVPGGRATNEKLFF. CDR3 sequence (DNA): TGTGCCAGCAGTTTAGTCCCAGGGGGCCGCGCAACTAATGAAAAACTGTTTTTT.

This clonotype occurred many times. The chain joins TRBV12-3 or TRBV12-4 to TRBJ1-2; a weak D match, TRBD1 (6 bases). CDR3 size: 15 residues. V shed 2 bases and J shed 2 bases, with 12 bases lying between them. The CDR3: CASSLTGGANYGYTF. CDR3 in DNA: TGTGCCAGCAGTTTAACGGGGGGCGCAAACTATGGCTACACCTTC.

This clonotype has at least ten counts. The rearrangement joins TRBV27 to TRBJ1-2, with 8 bases fitting TRBD1. The CDR3 runs 16 residues. After removal of 0 bases from V and 3 bases from J, the junction contained 6 bases not matched to a gene. CDR1 and CDR2 from the germline V gene are MNHEY and SMNVEV (reference sequence). In nucleotides, the CDR3 is TGTGCCAGCAGTTTATCGTCGACAGGGGTACACTATGGCTACACCTTC. Translating gives CASSLSSTGVHYGYTF.